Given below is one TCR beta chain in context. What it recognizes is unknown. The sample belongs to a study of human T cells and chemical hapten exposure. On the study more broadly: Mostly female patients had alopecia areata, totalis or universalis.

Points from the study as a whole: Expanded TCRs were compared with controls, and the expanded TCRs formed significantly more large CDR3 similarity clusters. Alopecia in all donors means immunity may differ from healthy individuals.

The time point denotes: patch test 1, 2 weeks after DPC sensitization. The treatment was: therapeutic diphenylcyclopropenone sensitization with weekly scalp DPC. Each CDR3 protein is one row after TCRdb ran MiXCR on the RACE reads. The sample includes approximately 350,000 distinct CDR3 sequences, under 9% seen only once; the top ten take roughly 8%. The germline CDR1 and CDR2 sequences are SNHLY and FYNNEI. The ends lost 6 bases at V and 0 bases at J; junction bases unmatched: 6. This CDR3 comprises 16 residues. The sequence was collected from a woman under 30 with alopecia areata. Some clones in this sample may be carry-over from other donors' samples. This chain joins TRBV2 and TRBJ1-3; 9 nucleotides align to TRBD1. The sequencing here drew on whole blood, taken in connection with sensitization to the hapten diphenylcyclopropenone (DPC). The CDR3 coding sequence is TGTGCCAGCAGCAAAGACAGGGGGAACTCTGGAAACACCATATATTTT. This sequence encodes CASSKDRGNSGNTIYF.